What follows are 7 T cell receptor beta chains derived from one specimen sequenced in a study of blood T cell repertoires in COVID-19. Method: immunoSEQ multiplex PCR; TCRdb's copy keeps in-frame clones and lacks some. Of 40,000 to 55,000 clones in the sample, 80% to 90% were seen once. The sample was peripheral blood. The receptors derive from a human donor in a cohort sampled during active COVID-19.

The chain uses TRBV24-1 and TRBJ2-7; 7 nucleotides align to TRBD1. CDR1 is KGHDR and CDR2 is SFDVKD in the germline V gene. With V trimmed by 0 bases and J by 2 bases, 6 bases remained unmatched. CDR3 length: 16 amino acids. CDR3 sequence (DNA): TGTGCCACCAGTGATTTGGCCCCAGGGGGAACCTACGAGCAGTACTTC. This translates into CATSDLAPGGTYEQYF.

V is TRBV3-1 (or the pseudogene TRBV3-2) and J is TRBJ2-7, with TRBD2 identical over 10 bases. V was pared by 1 base and J by 2 bases, with 2 bases of the junction left unmatched. The CDR3 covers 15 residues. Germline lookup yields CDR1 LGHDT and CDR2 YNNKEL (reference sequence). The DNA of the CDR3 is TGTGCCAGCAGCCAAGGGCTAGCGGGGGCCTACGAGCAGTACTTC. The encoded protein is CASSQGLAGAYEQYF.

The table lists this clone with a count of one. The chain carries TRBV7-2 and TRBJ2-2; D unresolved. The V gene's germline CDR1 is SGHTA and CDR2 FQGNSA. V dropped 4 bases and J dropped 1 base, with 7 bases sitting between them. The CDR3 runs to 14 residues. For the CDR3, the DNA is TGTGCCAGCAGCTCACTGAGGAACACCGGGGAGCTGTTTTTT. Translating it yields CASSSLRNTGELFF.

The chain recombines TRBV19 with TRBJ2-2; 7 bases are a match to TRBD1. The CDR3 covers 15 residues. Germline values: CDR1 LNHDA, CDR2 SQIVND (reference sequence). Unmatched junction bases numbered 6, after V lost 7 bases and J lost 1 base. As DNA, the CDR3 is TGTGCCAGTAAGCGCCGGGACAGGAACACCGGGGAGCTGTTTTTT. Translation gives CASKRRDRNTGELFF.

This clone has a handful of counts. J is TRBJ2-7 and V is TRBV2; TRBD2 might be the D (5 bases). The length of the CDR3 is 12 residues. V shed 6 bases and J shed 2 bases, with 8 bases lying between them. CDR1 is SNHLY and CDR2 is FYNNEI in the germline V gene. CDR3 sequence: CASSGITYEQYF. DNA of the CDR3: TGTGCCAGCAGCGGGATAACCTACGAGCAGTACTTC.

The DNA of the CDR3 is TGCGCCAGCAGCCAGTCCTCCTTGGCCGGGGGGGACATTCAGTACTTC. This sequence encodes CASSQSSLAGGDIQYF. The chain is built from TRBV4-1 and TRBJ2-4; 8 bases agree with TRBD2. CDR1 is MGHRA and CDR2 is YSYEKL in the germline V gene. The V gene end was trimmed by 3 bases and the J gene end by 8 bases; junction bases not matched to a gene: 12. The CDR3 contains 16 residues.

This clone came up once. The chain couples TRBV5-1 to TRBJ2-1; 8 bases match TRBD2. The CDR3 sequence is 15 residues long. CDR1 and CDR2 (germline): SGHRS, YFSETQ. Germline trimming cut 2 bases from V and 4 bases from J; bases unmatched to any gene: 5. The CDR3 region has the DNA TGCGCCAGCAGCTTATTAGCGGGGCATTACAATGAGCAGTTCTTC. Translating gives CASSLLAGHYNEQFF.